This T cell receptor beta chain is from a study of post-analysis software for immune sequencing data. Study overall: Relapsing-remitting, secondary progressive and progressive-relapsing courses of multiple sclerosis were included.

To note about this clonotype: Its antigen is not identified.

Study-level points and caveats: Patients carried four or five TRBV segments more frequently than controls did, and TRBV5-6, TRBV5-1 and TRBV20-1 were among them.

The library was made from cDNA and included unique molecular identifiers. TCRdb fed the PCR reads into MiXCR, producing one record per CDR3 protein. Of under 200,000 distinct CDR3 sequences detected, 29% appear once; the ten largest clones hold around 3.7%. After removal of 5 bases from V and 3 bases from J, the junction contained 9 bases not matched to a gene. The CDR3 has 16 amino acids. The germline CDR1 and CDR2 sequences are MGHDK and SYGVNS. The sequencing input was blood. The V and J genes are TRBV25-1 and TRBJ1-4; 7 bases fit TRBD1. The source is a girl between 2 and 17 years old with multiple sclerosis. CDR3 DNA sequence: TGTGCCAGCAGTCCGTGGACAGGTCCGGCTAATGAAAAACTGTTTTTT. This translates into CASSPWTGPANEKLFF.